This T cell receptor beta chain was identified in a study of T cell repertoires in cytomegalovirus infection. Study as a whole: Shared public TCR beta signatures pointed to both CMV infection and a matching HLA type.

MiXCR, applied by TCRdb to the reads, yields one record per CDR3 protein. This repertoire shows around 800,000 distinct CDR3 sequences, around a third found once; its top ten account for over 10%. The study, taken as a whole, reports: Carriage of CMV together with the relevant HLA was identifiable through cumulative public TCR beta family frequency.

The ends were cut back, 0 bases at V and 8 bases at J, with 11 bases in the middle. The germline V gene encodes CDR1 SGDLS and CDR2 YYNGEE. CDR3 length equals 13 residues. This clonotype was seen a handful of times. The antigen is undetermined. This clonotype was obtained from a human donor in good health (CMV status not recorded). Some clones in this sample may be carry-over from other donors' samples. Specimen: cultured CD8+ T cells from PBMCs, collected from culture after CMV antigen stimulation. The J gene is TRBJ1-1, the V gene TRBV9; D may be TRBD1 (5 bases). DNA of the CDR3: TGTGCCAGCAGCGTAGAAGAATGGACAGAAGCTTTCTTT. Its protein is CASSVEEWTEAFF.